The rows below give T cell receptor beta chains drawn from one sample of a study of cytomegalovirus exposure and HLA in healthy donors. Clones were sequenced by immunoSEQ multiplex PCR, and TCRdb holds only the in-frame ones, with some missing. Its clone listing holds approximately 110,000 clones. Sequenced: PBMCs. Receptor source: a man under 40 in good health and CMV-seronegative. Each CDR3 is given with its conserved first and last residue. Each record gives: D gene, V gene, CDR3 protein. The D gene is left open where the match is weak.

D: .; V: TRBV7-2; CDR3: CASSLFSAYEQYF
D: .; V: TRBV2; CDR3: CASSLGGINTEAFF
D: .; V: TRBV28; CDR3: CASSRRGRDTEAFF
D: TRBD2; V: TRBV30; CDR3: CASTISGEGDTQYF
D: .; V: TRBV29-1; CDR3: CSVEGGSYYGYTF
D: .; V: TRBV4-1; CDR3: CASSQDLQAGGGYTF
D: TRBD2; V: TRBV11-1; CDR3: CASSWGLERVPSYEQYF
D: TRBD1; V: TRBV27; CDR3: CASSTGDRGGEQYF
D: TRBD2; V: TRBV5-1; CDR3: CASSLTSGRGYNEQFF
D: TRBD1; V: TRBV11-2; CDR3: CASSPFDRGYEQYF
D: TRBD1; V: TRBV15; CDR3: CATSNRGPGANVLTF
D: .; V: TRBV28; CDR3: CASTSGLSGQYF
D: .; V: TRBV7-2; CDR3: CASSGLGPDSPLHF
D: .; V: TRBV2; CDR3: CASMPDRNTEAFF
D: TRBD1; V: TRBV15; CDR3: CATSSGTVLMNTEAFF
D: TRBD2; V: TRBV5-8; CDR3: CASSLVTSGSGGEQFF
D: .; V: TRBV11-3; CDR3: CASAGTNTGELFF
D: .; V: TRBV29-1; CDR3: CSYRGATKNIQYF
D: .; V: TRBV9; CDR3: CASSVGQATDTQYF
D: TRBD1; V: TRBV2; CDR3: CASKQGQMVEKLFF
D: TRBD1; V: TRBV9; CDR3: CASSGTGTGRYNEQFF
D: .; V: TRBV7-2; CDR3: CASSTRVGNQPQHF
D: TRBD2; V: TRBV29-1; CDR3: CSVEAPGLAGPRATGELFF
D: .; V: TRBV7-9; CDR3: CASSSTDNGNYGYTF
D: TRBD1; V: TRBV28; CDR3: CASSFFGTGGEKLFF
D: .; V: TRBV4-2; CDR3: CASSQGNAGFRNTEAFF
D: TRBD2; V: TRBV29-1; CDR3: CSNIGGSSYNEQFF
D: TRBD1; V: TRBV5-1; CDR3: CASSKGQGGTEGYTF